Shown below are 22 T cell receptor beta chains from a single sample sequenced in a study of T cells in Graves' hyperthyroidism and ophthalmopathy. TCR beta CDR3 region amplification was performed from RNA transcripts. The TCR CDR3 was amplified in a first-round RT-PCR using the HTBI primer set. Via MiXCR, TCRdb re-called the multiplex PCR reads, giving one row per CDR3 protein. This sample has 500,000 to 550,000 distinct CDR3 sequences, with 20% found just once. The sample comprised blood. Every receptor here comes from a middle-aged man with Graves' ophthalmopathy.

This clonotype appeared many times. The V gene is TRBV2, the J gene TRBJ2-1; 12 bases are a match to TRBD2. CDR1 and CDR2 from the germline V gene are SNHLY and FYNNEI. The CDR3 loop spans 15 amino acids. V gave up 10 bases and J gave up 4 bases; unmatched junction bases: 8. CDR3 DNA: TGTGCCAAAGGGACTAGCGGGTTACTGTACAATGAGCAGTTCTTC. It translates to CAKGTSGLLYNEQFF.

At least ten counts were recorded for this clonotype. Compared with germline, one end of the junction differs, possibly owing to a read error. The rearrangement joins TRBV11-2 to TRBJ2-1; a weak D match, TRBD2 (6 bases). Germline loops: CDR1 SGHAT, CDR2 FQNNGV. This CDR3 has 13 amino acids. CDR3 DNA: TGTGCCAGCAGCTGGGACTCCAACAATGAGCAGTTCTTC. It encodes CASSWDSNNEQFF.

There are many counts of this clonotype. The CDR3 is CASSQVVLAPAGELFF. The CDR3 DNA reads TGCGCCAGCAGCCAAGTGGTCCTAGCGCCGGCCGGGGAGCTGTTTTTT. The chain is built from TRBV4-1 and TRBJ2-2; the D gene is possibly TRBD2 (6 bases). V was trimmed by 1 base and J by 6 bases, leaving 15 bases between them. This CDR3 has 16 residues. Germline CDR1 reads MGHRA; CDR2 reads YSYEKL.

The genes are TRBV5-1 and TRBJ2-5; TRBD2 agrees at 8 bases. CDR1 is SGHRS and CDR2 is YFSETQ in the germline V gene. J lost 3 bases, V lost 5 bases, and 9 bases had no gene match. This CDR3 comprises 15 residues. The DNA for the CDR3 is TGCGCCAGCAGACCCGGCGCGGGGGGCGAAGAGACCCAGTACTTC. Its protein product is CASRPGAGGEETQYF.

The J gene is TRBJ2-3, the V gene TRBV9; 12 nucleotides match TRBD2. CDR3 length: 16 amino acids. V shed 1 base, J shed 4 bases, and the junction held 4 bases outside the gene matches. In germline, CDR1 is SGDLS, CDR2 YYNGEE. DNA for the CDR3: TGTGCCAGCAGCGTACTAGCGGGGGGGCTCCCAGATACGCAGTATTTT. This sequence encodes CASSVLAGGLPDTQYF.

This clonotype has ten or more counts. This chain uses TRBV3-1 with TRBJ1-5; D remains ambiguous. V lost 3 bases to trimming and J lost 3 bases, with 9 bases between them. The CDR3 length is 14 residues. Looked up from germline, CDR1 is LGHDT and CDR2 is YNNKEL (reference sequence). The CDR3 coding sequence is TGTGCCAGCAGCCAGATGGTCACCAATCAGCCCCAGCATTTT. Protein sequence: CASSQMVTNQPQHF.

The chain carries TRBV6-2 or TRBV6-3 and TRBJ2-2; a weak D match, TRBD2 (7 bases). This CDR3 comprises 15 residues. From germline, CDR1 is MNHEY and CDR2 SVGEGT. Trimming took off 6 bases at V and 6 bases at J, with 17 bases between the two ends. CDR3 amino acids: CASSLHAGAAGELFF. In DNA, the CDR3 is TGTGCCAGCAGCCTCCATGCGGGGGCTGCCGGGGAGCTGTTTTTT.

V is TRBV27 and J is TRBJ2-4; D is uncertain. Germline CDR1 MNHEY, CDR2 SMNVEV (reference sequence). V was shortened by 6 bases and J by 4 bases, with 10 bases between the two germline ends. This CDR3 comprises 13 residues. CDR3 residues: CASRGLGKNIQYF. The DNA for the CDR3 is TGTGCCAGCAGAGGGCTAGGTAAAAACATTCAGTACTTC.

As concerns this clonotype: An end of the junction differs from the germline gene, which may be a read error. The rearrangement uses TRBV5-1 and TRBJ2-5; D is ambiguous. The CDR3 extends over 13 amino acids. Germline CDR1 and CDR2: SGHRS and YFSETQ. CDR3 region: CASSLPWEETQHF. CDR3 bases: TGCGCCAGCAGCCTCCCATGGGAAGAGACCCAGCACTTC.

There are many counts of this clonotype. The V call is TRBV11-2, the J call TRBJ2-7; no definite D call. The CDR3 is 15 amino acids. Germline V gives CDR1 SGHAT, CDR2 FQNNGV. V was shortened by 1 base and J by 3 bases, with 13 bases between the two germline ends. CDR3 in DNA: TGTGCCAGCAGCTTAGGGGCCCTCCCCCGCTACGAGCAGTACTTC. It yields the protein CASSLGALPRYEQYF.

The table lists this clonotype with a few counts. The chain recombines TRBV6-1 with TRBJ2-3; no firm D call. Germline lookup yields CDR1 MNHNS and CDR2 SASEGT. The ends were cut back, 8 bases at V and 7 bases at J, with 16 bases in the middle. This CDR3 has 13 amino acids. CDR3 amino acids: CASDSLLLNTQYF. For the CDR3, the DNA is TGTGCCAGCGATAGCCTGCTTTTGAATACGCAGTATTTT.

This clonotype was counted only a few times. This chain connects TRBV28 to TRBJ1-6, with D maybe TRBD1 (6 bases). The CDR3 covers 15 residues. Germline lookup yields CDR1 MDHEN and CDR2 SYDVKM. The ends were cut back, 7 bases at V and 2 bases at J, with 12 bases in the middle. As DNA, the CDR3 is TGTGCCAGCACTCCCAGGGGTCCCTATAATTCACCCCTCCACTTT. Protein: CASTPRGPYNSPLHF.

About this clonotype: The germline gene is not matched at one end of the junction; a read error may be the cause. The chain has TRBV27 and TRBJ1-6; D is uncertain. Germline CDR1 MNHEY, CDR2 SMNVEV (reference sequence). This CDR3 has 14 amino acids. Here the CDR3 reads CVSSSVLTNSPLHF. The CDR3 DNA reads TGTGTCAGCAGTTCGGTACTGACGAATTCACCCCTCCACTTT.

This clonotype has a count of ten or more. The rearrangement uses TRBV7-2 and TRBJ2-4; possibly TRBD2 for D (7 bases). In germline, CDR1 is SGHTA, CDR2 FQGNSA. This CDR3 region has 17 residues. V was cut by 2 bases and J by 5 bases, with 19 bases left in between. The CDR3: CASSLRRGGPGENIQYF. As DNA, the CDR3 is TGTGCCAGCAGCTTAAGGAGGGGGGGGCCGGGGGAAAACATTCAGTACTTC.

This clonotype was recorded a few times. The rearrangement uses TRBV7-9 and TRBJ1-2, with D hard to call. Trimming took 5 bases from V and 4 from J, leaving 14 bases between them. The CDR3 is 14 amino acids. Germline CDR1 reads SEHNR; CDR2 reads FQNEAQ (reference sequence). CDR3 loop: CASSTFKNSYGYTF. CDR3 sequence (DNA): TGTGCCAGCAGCACCTTCAAGAATAGCTATGGCTACACCTTC. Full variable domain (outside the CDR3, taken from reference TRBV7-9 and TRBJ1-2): DTGVSQNPRHKITKRGQNVTFRCDPISEHNRLYWYRQTLGQGPEFLTYFQNEAQLEKSRLLSDRFSAERPKGSFSTLEIQRTEQGDSAMYLCASSTFKNSYGYTFGSGTRLTVV.

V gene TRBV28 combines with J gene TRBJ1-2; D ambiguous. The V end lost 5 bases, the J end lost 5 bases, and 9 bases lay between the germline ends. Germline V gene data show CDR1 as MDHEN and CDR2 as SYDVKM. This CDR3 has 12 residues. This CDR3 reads CASSPSRYGYTF. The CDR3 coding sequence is TGTGCCAGCAGTCCTAGTAGGTATGGCTACACCTTC.

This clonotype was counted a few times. Written as DNA, the CDR3 is TGCGGACTTCCGCAGGGGGCGATCCACGAGCAGTACTTC. Amino acids: CGLPQGAIHEQYF. The V gene is TRBV20-1, the J gene TRBJ2-7, with 8 nucleotides matching TRBD1. This CDR3 spans 13 amino acids. Germline V gene lookup returns CDR1 DFQATT and CDR2 SNEGSKA (reference sequence).

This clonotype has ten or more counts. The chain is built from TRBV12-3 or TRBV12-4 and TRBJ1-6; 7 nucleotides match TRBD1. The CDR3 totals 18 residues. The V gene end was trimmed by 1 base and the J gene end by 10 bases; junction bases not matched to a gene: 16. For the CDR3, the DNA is TGTGCCAGCAGTTTAGTAGACAGGGTCGCCCGAAGGAGCTCACCCCTCCACTTT. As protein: CASSLVDRVARRSSPLHF.

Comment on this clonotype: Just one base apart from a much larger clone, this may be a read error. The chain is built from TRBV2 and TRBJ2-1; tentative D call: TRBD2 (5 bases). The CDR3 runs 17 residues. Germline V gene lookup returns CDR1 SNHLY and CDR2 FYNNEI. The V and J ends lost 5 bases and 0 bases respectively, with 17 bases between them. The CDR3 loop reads CASSSTILGHSYNEQFF. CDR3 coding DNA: TGTGCCAGCAGTTCGACGATACTAGGCCACTCCTACAATGAGCAGTTCTTC. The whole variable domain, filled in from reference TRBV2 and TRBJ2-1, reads EPEVTQTPSHQVTQMGQEVILRCVPISNHLYFYWYRQILGQKVEFLVSFYNNEISEKSEIFDDQFSVERPDGSNFTLKIRSTKLEDSAMYFCASSSTILGHSYNEQFFGPGTRLTVL.

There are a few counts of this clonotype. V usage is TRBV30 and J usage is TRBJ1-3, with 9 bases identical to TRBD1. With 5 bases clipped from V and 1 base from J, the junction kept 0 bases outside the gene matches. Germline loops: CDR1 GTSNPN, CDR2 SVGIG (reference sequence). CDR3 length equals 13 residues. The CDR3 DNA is TGTGCCTGGGGGACAGGGTCTGGAAACACCATATATTTT. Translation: CAWGTGSGNTIYF.

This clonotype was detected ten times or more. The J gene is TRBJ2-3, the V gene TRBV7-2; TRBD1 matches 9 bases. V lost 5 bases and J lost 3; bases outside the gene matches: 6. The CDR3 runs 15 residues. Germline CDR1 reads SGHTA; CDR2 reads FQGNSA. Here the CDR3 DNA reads TGTGCCAGCAGCAGCCGACAGGGGGGGACAGATACGCAGTATTTT. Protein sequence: CASSSRQGGTDTQYF.

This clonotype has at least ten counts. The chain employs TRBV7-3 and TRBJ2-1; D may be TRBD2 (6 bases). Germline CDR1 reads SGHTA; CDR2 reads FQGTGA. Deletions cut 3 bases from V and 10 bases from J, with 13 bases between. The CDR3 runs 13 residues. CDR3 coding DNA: TGTGCCAGCAGCTTCGGACCGGCGGGGGAGCAGTTCTTC. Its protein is CASSFGPAGEQFF.